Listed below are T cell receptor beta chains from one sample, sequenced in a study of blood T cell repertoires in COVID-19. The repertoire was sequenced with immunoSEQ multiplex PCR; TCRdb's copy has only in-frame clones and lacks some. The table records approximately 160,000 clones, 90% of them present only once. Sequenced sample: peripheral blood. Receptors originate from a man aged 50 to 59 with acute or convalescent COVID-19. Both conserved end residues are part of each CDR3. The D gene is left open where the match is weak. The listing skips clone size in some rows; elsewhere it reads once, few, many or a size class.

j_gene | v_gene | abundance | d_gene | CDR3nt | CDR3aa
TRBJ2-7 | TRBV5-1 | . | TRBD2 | TGCGCCAGCAGCCCGGGGACTAGCGGGGGATACGAGCAGTACTTC | CASSPGTSGGYEQYF
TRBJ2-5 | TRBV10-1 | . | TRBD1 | TGCGCCAGCAGGTTTACAGGGGGAGAGACCCAGTACTTC | CASRFTGGETQYF
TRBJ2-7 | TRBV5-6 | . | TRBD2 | TGTGCCAGCAGCCCGGGACGGGGGGACTACGAGCAGTACTTC | CASSPGRGDYEQYF
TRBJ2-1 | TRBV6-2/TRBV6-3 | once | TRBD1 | TGTGCCAGCAGTTCGGACAGGGGCTTCTACAATGAGCAGTTCTTC | CASSSDRGFYNEQFF
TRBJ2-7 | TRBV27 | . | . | TGTGCCAGCAGTTTATCTAGTTCTACGGGGAAGTACGAGCAGTACTTC | CASSLSSSTGKYEQYF
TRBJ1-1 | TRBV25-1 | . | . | TGTGCCAGCAGTGAAGTGGGAGGGGGGGAAGCTTTCTTT | CASSEVGGGEAFF
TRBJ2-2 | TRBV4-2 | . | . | TGTGCCAGCAGCCAAGATCCAATGAGAACCGGGGAGCTGTTTTTT | CASSQDPMRTGELFF
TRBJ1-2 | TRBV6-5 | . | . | TGTGCCAGCAGGTCCTTCAGGATTAACTATGGCTACACCTTC | CASRSFRINYGYTF
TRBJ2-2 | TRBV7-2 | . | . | TGTGCCAGCAGCCCAAGGGGAGGCGGGCTCACCGGGGAGCTGTTTTTT | CASSPRGGGLTGELFF
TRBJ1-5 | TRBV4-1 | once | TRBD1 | TGCGCCAGCAGCTCCAGGACAGGGGTTGGACCCCAGCATTTT | CASSSRTGVGPQHF
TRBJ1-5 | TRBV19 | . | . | TGTGCCAGTAGTATTTCAGTAAGCAATCAGCCCCAGCATTTT | CASSISVSNQPQHF
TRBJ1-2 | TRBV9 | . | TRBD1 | TGTGCCAGCAGCGTAGAGGGACAGGGACCCAACTATGGCTACACCTTC | CASSVEGQGPNYGYTF
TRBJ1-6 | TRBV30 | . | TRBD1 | TGTGCCTCACAGACAGGGAGCTCCTATAATTCACCCCTCCACTTT | CASQTGSSYNSPLHF
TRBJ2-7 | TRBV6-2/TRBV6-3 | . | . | TGTGCCAGCAGTCGTCGGGGGACGGCGAGCTCCTACGAGCAGTACTTC | CASSRRGTASSYEQYF
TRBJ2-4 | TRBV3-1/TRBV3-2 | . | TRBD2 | TGTGCCAGCAGCCGGGAGGGAATACAGGATCACTACTTC | CASSREGIQDHYF
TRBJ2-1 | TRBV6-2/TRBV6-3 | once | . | TGTGCCAGCAGCATACAGGGCAATGAGCAGTTCTTC | CASSIQGNEQFF
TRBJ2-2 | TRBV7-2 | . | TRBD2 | TGTGCCAGCAGACCGACTAGCGCCAACACCGGGGAGCTGTTTTTT | CASRPTSANTGELFF
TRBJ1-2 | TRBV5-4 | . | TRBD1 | TGTGCCAGCAGCTTGCTAGGACAGGGTAGTTATGGCTACACCTTC | CASSLLGQGSYGYTF
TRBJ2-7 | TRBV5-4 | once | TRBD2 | TGTGCCAGCAGCCCGGGAGGGACAAGGGCCTACGAGCAGTACTTC | CASSPGGTRAYEQYF
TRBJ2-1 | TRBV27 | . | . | TGTGCCAGCAGTTTATCCCGGACTAATCCCCTGCGGGAGTTCTTC | CASSLSRTNPLREFF
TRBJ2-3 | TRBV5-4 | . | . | TGTGCCAGCAGCCCCACCAGTCCTAGCCGAGCAGATACGCAGTATTTT | CASSPTSPSRADTQYF
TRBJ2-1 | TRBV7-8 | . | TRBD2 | TGTGCCAGCAGCACGCTAGCGGGGCGCTACAATGAGCAGTTCTTC | CASSTLAGRYNEQFF